The 14 T cell receptor beta chains below come from one sample, sequenced in a study of T cell responses to AZD1222 COVID-19 vaccine. This table comes from immunoSEQ multiplex PCR, and its TCRdb copy is limited to in-frame clones, with some not included. The table shows about 130,000 clones, with over 90% occurring only once. The sample in question was peripheral blood, obtained on day 0 of AZD1222 vaccination. Receptors were obtained from an adult in good health.

The sample holds one count of this clone. The chain has TRBV5-1 and TRBJ1-2; D perhaps matches TRBD1 (5 bases). Germline-derived CDR1 and CDR2 are SGHRS and YFSETQ. V lost 2 bases, J lost 6 bases, and 17 bases lay in between. This CDR3 region has 15 residues. CDR3 in amino acids: CASSFVGVRANGYTF. The CDR3 DNA follows: TGCGCCAGCAGCTTTGTTGGCGTCAGGGCCAATGGCTACACCTTC. The full variable domain, in which reference TRBV5-1 and TRBJ1-2 provide the parts outside the CDR3, is KAGVTQTPRYLIKTRGQQVTLSCSPISGHRSVSWYQQTPGQGLQFLFEYFSETQRNKGNFPGRFSGRQFSNSRSEMNVSTLELGDSALYLCASSFVGVRANGYTFGSGTRLTVV.

The V call is TRBV5-1, the J call TRBJ2-1; TRBD2 aligns across 13 bases. The CDR3 runs to 13 residues. V trimming: 3 bases; J trimming: 10 bases; junction bases outside the gene matches: 1. Germline-derived CDR1 and CDR2 are SGHRS and YFSETQ. CDR3 in DNA: TGCGCCAGCAGCTCGGGACTAGCGGGAGAGCAGTTCTTC. This translates into CASSSGLAGEQFF.

The V call is TRBV7-9, the J call TRBJ1-1; D is undetermined. Germline CDR1 is SEHNR and CDR2 is FQNEAQ (reference sequence). The CDR3 is 12 residues long. V lost 8 bases and J 0 bases, leaving 7 bases between the germline ends. This CDR3 reads CASGEMNTEAFF. Here the CDR3 DNA reads TGTGCCAGCGGGGAAATGAACACTGAAGCTTTCTTT. The whole variable domain, filled in from reference TRBV7-9 and TRBJ1-1, reads DTGVSQNPRHKITKRGQNVTFRCDPISEHNRLYWYRQTLGQGPEFLTYFQNEAQLEKSRLLSDRFSAERPKGSFSTLEIQRTEQGDSAMYLCASGEMNTEAFFGQGTRLTVV.

The chain combines TRBV28 with TRBJ1-1, with D possibly TRBD1 on 6 matching bases. The germline CDR1 and CDR2 sequences are MDHEN and SYDVKM. CDR3 size: 10 residues. Between the trimmed V and J ends, which lost 7 bases and 8 bases, there was a span of 8 bases. CDR3 bases: TGTGCCAGCATGGGGGCCGAAGCTTTCTTT. The encoded protein is CASMGAEAFF.

V gene TRBV5-1 combines with J gene TRBJ2-3, with TRBD2 matching 8 bases. The germline V gene has CDR1 SGHRS and CDR2 YFSETQ. J lost 2 bases, V lost 2 bases, and 7 bases had no gene match. The CDR3 loop spans 16 amino acids. The CDR3 DNA is TGCGCCAGCAGCTTCAGCAGCGGGGGTTTCACAGATACGCAGTATTTT. Its translation: CASSFSSGGFTDTQYF.

V is TRBV7-9 and J is TRBJ2-7, with a possible D match to TRBD1 (6 bases). V lost 5 bases and J 1 base, leaving 15 bases between the germline ends. The CDR3 is 15 amino acids. From germline, CDR1 is SEHNR and CDR2 FQNEAQ (reference sequence). This CDR3 reads CASSHRESRSYEQYF. The CDR3 region has the DNA TGTGCCAGCAGCCACAGGGAATCCCGATCCTACGAGCAGTACTTC.

The chain recombines TRBV29-1 with TRBJ2-7, with TRBD1 as a possible D gene (5 bases). This CDR3 has 12 amino acids. V lost 3 bases, J lost 6 bases, and 12 bases lay in between. CDR1 is SQVTM and CDR2 is ANQGSEA in the germline V gene. DNA of the CDR3: TGCAGCGTTGATCAGGGTTGGGGCGAGCAGTACTTC. It translates to CSVDQGWGEQYF.

V is TRBV5-1 and J is TRBJ2-1; tentatively, D is TRBD1 (6 bases). V lost 0 bases and J lost 4, with 11 bases in between. Per the germline V gene, CDR1 is SGHRS and CDR2 is YFSETQ. This CDR3 is built from 15 residues. The CDR3 sequence: CASSLAAGAYNEQFF. The CDR3 bases are TGCGCCAGCAGCTTGGCGGCAGGGGCTTACAATGAGCAGTTCTTC.

This clone is a singleton in its sample. J is TRBJ1-2 and V is TRBV12-3 or TRBV12-4, with TRBD1 as a possible D gene (5 bases). The V and J ends lost 5 bases and 4 bases respectively, with 11 bases between them. The CDR3 spans 13 residues. CDR3 sequence (DNA): TGTGCCAGCAGTACTCAGGGATTCTATGGCTACACCTTC. This encodes CASSTQGFYGYTF.

The chain couples TRBV18 to TRBJ2-3; D might be TRBD2 (6 bases). CDR1 and CDR2 (germline): KGHSH, LQKENI. The length of the CDR3 is 15 residues. Trimming took 4 bases from V and 6 from J, leaving 17 bases between them. CDR3 loop: CASSLTGTSTDTQYF. In DNA, the CDR3 is TGTGCCAGCTCACTCACCGGGACTTCAACTGATACGCAGTATTTT.

The chain couples TRBV9 to TRBJ1-2; D not resolved. The CDR3 totals 13 residues. The germline V gene encodes CDR1 SGDLS and CDR2 YYNGEE. Trimming removed 0 bases from V and 5 bases from J, with 8 bases in between. CDR3 sequence reads: CASSVVNGYGYTF. The CDR3 DNA reads TGTGCCAGCAGCGTAGTAAACGGATATGGCTACACCTTC. Combining the CDR3 with reference TRBV9 and TRBJ1-2 gives the whole variable domain DSGVTQTPKHLITATGQRVTLRCSPRSGDLSVYWYQQSLDQGLQFLIQYYNGEERAKGNILERFSAQQFPDLHSELNLSSLELGDSALYFCASSVVNGYGYTFGSGTRLTVV.

V usage is TRBV30 and J usage is TRBJ2-3; D gene uncertain. CDR3 length equals 15 residues. Germline V gene sequence: CDR1 GTSNPN, CDR2 SVGIG (reference sequence). V dropped 0 bases and J dropped 4 bases, with 14 bases sitting between them. The CDR3 reads CAWSVLKRGADTQYF. The DNA of the CDR3 is TGTGCCTGGAGTGTACTAAAGCGAGGCGCAGATACGCAGTATTTT.

This sequence joins TRBV6-2 or TRBV6-3 and TRBJ1-6; TRBD1 matches 10 bases. This CDR3 has 16 residues. V lost 6 bases, J lost 8 bases, and 10 bases stayed unmatched. Germline-derived CDR1 and CDR2 are MNHEY and SVGEGT. The CDR3 DNA follows: TGTGCCAGCAGCCCTAGACAGGGGGCGAGCGATTCACCCCTCCACTTT. This codes for CASSPRQGASDSPLHF.

This chain uses TRBV13 with TRBJ2-5, with D maybe TRBD2 (5 bases). There are 15 residues in the CDR3. Germline V lookup: CDR1 PRHDT, CDR2 FYEKMQ (reference sequence). Deletions cut 5 bases from V and 4 bases from J, with 17 bases between. The CDR3 DNA follows: TGTGCCAGCAGCCTGCTGGAGGAGGCTGGAGAGACCCAGTACTTC. The encoded protein is CASSLLEEAGETQYF.